This T cell receptor (beta chain) was captured in a study of T cell repertoires in cytomegalovirus infection. As for the study in general: Selection of CMV epitopes for the study included recently identified HLA-C-restricted and well-studied HLA-B-restricted ones. An indication of both CMV infection and matching HLA type came from public TCR beta signatures. Study results and limitations: Identification of carriers of CMV plus the relevant HLA was performed using cumulative public TCR beta family frequency. It was HLA-C-restricted CMV-specific TCR beta clonotypes that dominated the response ex vivo.

TCRdb re-derived calls from the reads in MiXCR, one entry per CDR3 protein. The sample consists of approximately 1,000,000 distinct CDR3 sequences, roughly a third of them appearing once. V was shortened by 0 bases and J by 4 bases, with 6 bases between the two germline ends. The CDR3 runs 13 residues. CDR1 SGHVS and CDR2 FNYEAQ come from the germline V gene. The sample holds many counts of this clonotype. As yet, its antigen is unknown. The J gene is TRBJ1-1, the V gene TRBV7-6; D perhaps matches TRBD1 (5 bases). This TCR derives from a human donor in good health (CMV status not recorded). Some clones in this sample may be carry-over from other donors' samples. The sample consisted of cultured CD8+ T cells from PBMCs, taken from culture after CMV antigen stimulation. Here the CDR3 reads CASSLAGATEAFF. DNA for the CDR3: TGTGCCAGCAGCTTAGCAGGGGCCACTGAAGCTTTCTTT.